This TCR beta chain is drawn from a study of identical twins. Notes on the study in general: Carriage of fewer insertions was seen in abundant cord blood beta clonotypes, whereas memory repertoires showed none. Part of the zero-insertion signal could reflect confounding by invariant MAIT and iNKT cells.

Details on this clonotype: Its cognate antigen is unknown.

TCRdb passed the 5' RACE reads through MiXCR, listing each CDR3 protein once. The table records just over 450,000 distinct CDR3 sequences, 11% to 15% of them present only once. Germline V gene lookup returns CDR1 ENHRY and CDR2 SYGVKD. The V segment lost 2 bases and the J segment 4 bases; nucleotides outside the gene matches: 4. CDR3 size: 17 residues. This sample was shared with a second study, whose subject was yellow fever vaccine responses in identical twins.

The TCR sequence derives from a woman aged 18-29 years in good health. The V gene is TRBV10-3, the J gene TRBJ2-1; 14 nucleotides match TRBD2. Input material: CD4+ T cells sorted from blood. Here the CDR3 DNA reads TGTGCCATCAGTGAGAAGGGACTAGCGGGGGATTACAATGAGCAGTTCTTC. It codes for CAISEKGLAGDYNEQFF.